Listed below are T cell receptor beta chains from one sample, sequenced in a study of control samples from healthy donors and cancer patients. The assay was immunoSEQ multiplex PCR, and TCRdb's table has in-frame clones only and misses some. The profile shows about 140,000 clones, 88% of them singletons. The sequencing sample was made of blood. The receptors were sampled from a man younger than 35 in good health. Each CDR3 is given with its conserved first and last residue. Fields, in order: D gene, clone size, V gene, J gene, CDR3 DNA, CDR3 protein. A D gene is named only where the DNA matches it firmly. Some rows mark clone size as missing; the rest say once, few, many or name a class of expanded clone.

>-|-|TRBV20-1|TRBJ1-5
TGCAGTGCTAGTAGGGGGGGGTCTAGCAATCAGCCCCAGCATTTT
CSASRGGSSNQPQHF
>-|-|TRBV5-6|TRBJ1-1
TGTGCCAGCAGCTTGGTACGGACTGAAGCTTTCTTT
CASSLVRTEAFF
>TRBD1|-|TRBV9|TRBJ2-3
TGTGCCAGCAGCGTAGGAGAGGGGGCAGGGACAGATACGCAGTATTTT
CASSVGEGAGTDTQYF
>-|-|TRBV6-5|TRBJ2-7
TGTGCCGGCCGGGACGGAAAAAGCTCCTACGAGCAGTACTTC
CAGRDGKSSYEQYF
>-|-|TRBV5-1|TRBJ1-3
TGCGCCAGCAGCTTAGGCTTAGGTACTGGAAACACCATATATTTT
CASSLGLGTGNTIYF
>-|-|TRBV4-3|TRBJ2-3
TGCGCCAGCAGCCAAGTTGCTAGCTCCACAGATACGCAGTATTTT
CASSQVASSTDTQYF
>-|-|TRBV6-4|TRBJ1-2
TGTGCCAGCAGCCGCGAGGCGAACTATGGCTACACCTTC
CASSREANYGYTF
>-|-|TRBV27|TRBJ2-1
TGTGCCAGCAGTTTGGGGCAGGGCCCCTACAATGAGCAGTTCTTC
CASSLGQGPYNEQFF
>-|-|TRBV6-5|TRBJ1-3
TGTGCCAGCAGGGACGGAAACACCATATATTTT
CASRDGNTIYF
>TRBD1|-|TRBV5-1|TRBJ2-2
TGCGCCAGCAGCCCAAGACAGGGTCCTAGCACCGGGGAGCTGTTTTTT
CASSPRQGPSTGELFF
>TRBD1|few|TRBV7-2|TRBJ2-1
TGTGCCAGCAGCAAACAGGGGTGGGACAATGAGCAGTTCTTC
CASSKQGWDNEQFF
>-|few|TRBV30|TRBJ1-5
TGTGCCTGGAGTGTAACAGGCAATCAGCCCCAGCATTTT
CAWSVTGNQPQHF
>-|-|TRBV19|TRBJ2-5
TGTGCCAGTAGTATAGACGGGGGTCCACGAGAGACCCAGTACTTC
CASSIDGGPRETQYF
>-|once|TRBV5-1|TRBJ2-6
TGCGCCAGCAGCTTGGATGGGCATGGGGCCAACGTCCTGACTTTC
CASSLDGHGANVLTF
>-|-|TRBV7-2|TRBJ1-1
TGTGCCAGCAGCTTAGAGGGCAGATTGAACACTGAAGCTTTCTTT
CASSLEGRLNTEAFF
>TRBD1|-|TRBV11-2|TRBJ2-6
TGTGCCAGCAGCCCCCGGACAGGGGCTGGGGCCAACGTCCTGACTTTC
CASSPRTGAGANVLTF
>-|-|TRBV6-5|TRBJ1-1
TGTGCCAGCAGTACAACAGGGTTGAACACTGAAGCTTTCTTT
CASSTTGLNTEAFF
>-|-|TRBV5-4|TRBJ2-5
TGTGCCAGCAGCTTGGGCGGAGAAGAGACCCAGTACTTC
CASSLGGEETQYF
>-|-|TRBV5-1|TRBJ2-7
TGCGCCAGCAGCTTGGCCGGGGGATCCTACGAGCAGTACTTC
CASSLAGGSYEQYF
>-|once|TRBV24-1|TRBJ2-1
TGTGCCACCAGTGGGCAGGGAGTAGGCAATGAGCAGTTCTTC
CATSGQGVGNEQFF
>-|-|TRBV5-6|TRBJ2-7
TGTGCCAGCAGCTTTGGGACACTCTCTCCCGAGCAGTACTTC
CASSFGTLSPEQYF
>-|-|TRBV2|TRBJ2-1
TGTGCCAGCAGATTCGCCGAGTACAATGAGCAGTTCTTC
CASRFAEYNEQFF